The entry that follows covers one T cell receptor beta chain sequence. At one of its ends the junction is not consistent with the germline gene, which may arise from a read error. Profiling relied on immunoSEQ multiplex PCR, and the TCRdb table lists in-frame clones only, not all of them. The data show 91,000 or so clones, about nine tenths seen once. Germline V lookup: CDR1 KGHSH, CDR2 LQKENI. The CDR3 extends over 15 amino acids. The data were taken from a study of control samples from healthy donors and cancer patients. This receptor was taken from a woman aged 25 to 39 in good health. The sequenced sample was blood. The chain employs TRBV18 and TRBJ1-3; D possibly corresponds to TRBD1 (6 bases). In DNA, the CDR3 is TGTGCCAGCTCCCCACAGGGTTATACTGGAAACACCATATATTTT. Amino acid sequence: CASSPQGYTGNTIYF.